These T cell receptor beta chains were read from a single sample in a study of regulatory T cells in long-lasting Graves disease. TCRdb reprocessed the multiplex PCR reads via MiXCR and lists one record per CDR3 protein. The sample consists of about 240,000 distinct CDR3 sequences, 20% of them appearing once. Sequencing used peripheral blood mononuclear cells (PBMCs), obtained at new diagnosis, from a patient treated with antithyroid drugs. The receptors stem from a female donor with Graves disease. The conserved cysteine and the conserved F or W are not part of the CDR3 here.

>TRBJ2-7|TRBV5-5
ASSLGRRQGSLEQY
>TRBJ1-5|TRBV6-1
ASSKYALNGDQPQH
>TRBJ2-1|TRBV5-6
ASSWISLRPYNEQF
>TRBJ1-4|TRBV12-3/TRBV12-4
ASSFTGKLF
>TRBJ2-1|TRBV7-6
ASSLDLAGYNEQF
>TRBJ1-1|TRBV6-2/TRBV6-3
ASSFGPGQGALTEAF
>TRBJ2-1|TRBV2
ASRNGRAVVDEQF
>TRBJ2-5|TRBV6-1
ASTPGVTQY
>TRBJ1-4|TRBV5-1
ASSLVQRTNEKLF
>TRBJ2-1|TRBV4-2
ASSQTLAGANEQF
>TRBJ2-7|TRBV6-1
ASRPGGSYEQY
>TRBJ2-1|TRBV6-1
ASSSSGRSSSYNEQF
>TRBJ1-1|TRBV18
ASSRLTEAF
>TRBJ2-7|TRBV27
ASAGPTTGEQY
>TRBJ2-3|TRBV4-2
ASSLRTSTDTQY
>TRBJ2-3|TRBV11-3
ASSPREGTDTQY
>TRBJ2-3|TRBV9
ASSGHRDPRADTQY
>TRBJ2-5|TRBV7-9
ASSFVGTGKETQY
>TRBJ2-5|TRBV11-2
ASSSGLAGGQETQY
>TRBJ2-7|TRBV3-1
ASSQGLGLYEQY
>TRBJ2-7|TRBV6-2/TRBV6-3
ASSKDRYYEQY
>TRBJ1-2|TRBV20-1
SASLHRYGYT
>TRBJ2-7|TRBV7-9
ASSLDKVGSYEQY
>TRBJ2-1|TRBV7-2
ASSHEGFLAGLNEQF
>TRBJ2-7|TRBV5-1
ASSFLGATYEQY
>TRBJ1-1|TRBV20-1
SARTGVNTEAF
>.|TRBV30
AWSPGGGGQETQY
>TRBJ2-1|TRBV20-1
SARNTGTSGGNQF
>TRBJ2-3|TRBV18
ASSGSLSTDTQY
>TRBJ1-2|TRBV6-1
ASSDQRPGGAHGYT
>TRBJ2-1|TRBV7-9
ASSLGQGINEQF
>TRBJ2-7|TRBV6-9
ASSSGTSRSYEQY
>TRBJ1-6|TRBV12-3/TRBV12-4
ASRGPTGGYSPLH
>TRBJ1-2|TRBV5-4
ASSLQAPGRGRYGYT
>TRBJ1-3|TRBV20-1
SARGGGGAGNTIY
>TRBJ2-1|TRBV19
ASNNGGYNEQF
>TRBJ2-7|TRBV7-2
ASSVQSTGVELYEQY
>TRBJ1-2|TRBV7-3
ASSFDREMGYT
>TRBJ2-3|TRBV4-1
ASSQEGAGDTQY
>TRBJ2-5|TRBV3-1
ASSVLGGETQY
>TRBJ2-5|TRBV7-3
ASSFRGGPEETQY
>TRBJ2-5|TRBV6-1
ATINSYQETQY
>TRBJ2-5|TRBV11-2
ASSLTTGGRETQY
>TRBJ2-1|TRBV6-2/TRBV6-3
ASSYSPPSGIYNEQF
>TRBJ1-4|TRBV28
ASSLVPRTGADEKLF
>TRBJ2-1|TRBV20-1
SARVSWGLQFNEQF
>TRBJ2-3|TRBV7-8
ASSSQLAGARDTQY